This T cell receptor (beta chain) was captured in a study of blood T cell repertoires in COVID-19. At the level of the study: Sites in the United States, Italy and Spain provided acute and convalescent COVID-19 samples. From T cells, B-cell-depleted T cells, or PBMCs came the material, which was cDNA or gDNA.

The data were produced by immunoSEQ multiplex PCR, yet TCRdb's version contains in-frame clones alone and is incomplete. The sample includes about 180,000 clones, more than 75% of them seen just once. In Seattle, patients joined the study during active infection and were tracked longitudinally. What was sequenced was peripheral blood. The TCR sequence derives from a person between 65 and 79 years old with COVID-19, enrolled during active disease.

The CDR3 region is CASRAGGANYGYTF. The CDR3 DNA is TGTGCCAGCAGAGCAGGGGGCGCAAACTATGGCTACACCTTC. The rearrangement links TRBV6-5 to TRBJ1-2, with 8 bases matching TRBD1. The germline V gene encodes CDR1 MNHEY and CDR2 SVGAGI. Germline trimming cut 6 bases from V and 2 bases from J; bases unmatched to any gene: 5. The CDR3 is 14 amino acids.